A single sample gave rise to the 23 T cell receptor beta chains below, sequenced in a study of cytomegalovirus exposure and HLA in healthy donors. PCR was performed using 60 Vbeta and 13 Jbeta primers. TCRdb's table, derived via immunoSEQ multiplex PCR, lists solely in-frame clones and lacks some. The data contain approximately 130,000 clones, around four fifths of them singletons. The sequenced sample was PBMCs. The receptors come from a boy aged 10-17 years in good health and CMV-seronegative.

This sequence joins TRBV18 and TRBJ2-5; D ambiguous. Germline V lookup: CDR1 KGHSH, CDR2 LQKENI. Trimming took off 6 bases at V and 0 bases at J, with 5 bases between the two ends. CDR3 length equals 12 residues. The CDR3 protein is CASSQYQETQYF. The CDR3, as DNA: TGTGCCAGCTCCCAGTACCAAGAGACCCAGTACTTC.

This sequence joins TRBV5-1 and TRBJ2-5; a possible D gene is TRBD2 (6 bases). CDR1 and CDR2 (germline): SGHRS, YFSETQ. Trimming took 0 bases from V and 5 from J, leaving 11 bases between them. This CDR3 is 14 amino acids long. The CDR3 DNA reads TGCGCCAGCAGCTTGGCCGTAGCGGCGGAGACCCAGTACTTC. Its translation: CASSLAVAAETQYF.

This clone was detected only a few times. The rearrangement joins TRBV11-3 to TRBJ1-3; no clear D gene. V was trimmed by 4 bases and J by 4 bases, leaving 14 bases between them. The germline V gene encodes CDR1 SGHNT and CDR2 YENEEA. This CDR3 comprises 15 residues. CDR3 in DNA: TGTGCCAGCAGCTCTTCGGCATCGAGGGGAAACACCATATATTTT. The encoded protein is CASSSSASRGNTIYF.

This rearrangement joins TRBV27 to TRBJ2-3; tentative D call: TRBD1 (7 bases). This CDR3 region has 14 residues. V was shortened by 6 bases and J by 1 base, with 11 bases between the two germline ends. Germline CDR1 MNHEY, CDR2 SMNVEV (reference sequence). The CDR3 region is CASSQGGGTDTQYF. DNA for the CDR3: TGTGCCAGCAGCCAGGGGGGAGGCACAGATACGCAGTATTTT.

The CDR3 spells CAWSVLTGGEAGYTF. The CDR3 DNA sequence: TGTGCCTGGAGTGTACTGACAGGGGGCGAAGCTGGCTACACCTTC. This sequence joins TRBV30 and TRBJ1-2; 10 nucleotides match TRBD1. Trimming removed 0 bases from V and 7 bases from J; junction bases left unmatched: 8. Germline loops: CDR1 GTSNPN, CDR2 SVGIG (reference sequence). The CDR3 covers 15 residues.

This clone was detected only once. This chain uses TRBV5-1 with TRBJ2-1, with 13 bases matching TRBD2. Germline loops: CDR1 SGHRS, CDR2 YFSETQ. The J segment lost 8 bases and the V segment lost 2 bases, leaving 1 base of the junction unmatched. The CDR3 consists of 14 residues. CDR3 in DNA: TGCGCCAGCAGCTTACTAGCGGGAGGGTATGAGCAGTTCTTC. It yields the protein CASSLLAGGYEQFF. The full variable domain, its missing parts supplied by reference TRBV5-1 and TRBJ2-1, is KAGVTQTPRYLIKTRGQQVTLSCSPISGHRSVSWYQQTPGQGLQFLFEYFSETQRNKGNFPGRFSGRQFSNSRSEMNVSTLELGDSALYLCASSLLAGGYEQFFGPGTRLTVL.

The rearrangement links TRBV5-1 to TRBJ2-2, with D unresolved. This CDR3 contains 15 residues. V lost 0 bases, J lost 6 bases, and 12 bases lay in between. In germline, CDR1 is SGHRS, CDR2 YFSETQ. The CDR3 protein is CASSLVSGVPGELFF. The CDR3 DNA reads TGCGCCAGCAGCTTGGTTAGTGGTGTTCCCGGGGAGCTGTTTTTT.

V gene TRBV5-4 combines with J gene TRBJ1-1; possible D gene TRBD1, 6 bases. The CDR3 covers 14 residues. Germline V lookup: CDR1 SGHNT, CDR2 YYREEE (reference sequence). V was shortened by 2 bases and J by 0 bases, with 8 bases between the two germline ends. The CDR3 DNA is TGTGCCAGCAGCTTTGGGGGCTTGAACACTGAAGCTTTCTTT. Its translation: CASSFGGLNTEAFF.

The rearrangement links TRBV2 to TRBJ2-1; 11 nucleotides match TRBD2. The V segment lost 10 bases and the J segment 5 bases; nucleotides outside the gene matches: 10. Germline V lookup: CDR1 SNHLY, CDR2 FYNNEI. This CDR3 contains 15 residues. CDR3 bases: TGTGCCACCACTCGTCCGGGACTAGCGGACAATGAGCAGTTCTTC. Protein: CATTRPGLADNEQFF.

The V call is TRBV30, the J call TRBJ1-4; the match to TRBD1 covers 9 bases. CDR3 length equals 15 residues. Germline lookup yields CDR1 GTSNPN and CDR2 SVGIG (reference sequence). J gave up 7 bases and V 3 bases, and 9 bases lay outside the gene matches. DNA for the CDR3: TGTGCCTGGAGACCACGGGGGACAGGGACTGAAAAACTGTTTTTT. Protein: CAWRPRGTGTEKLFF.

The chain links TRBV30 to TRBJ2-7, with 9 bases identical to TRBD2. This CDR3 has 17 amino acids. CDR1 is GTSNPN and CDR2 is SVGIG in the germline V gene (reference sequence). The V and J ends lost 2 bases and 1 base, in that order; junction bases with no gene match: 12. CDR3 in DNA: TGTGCCTGGAGTCCATATGCGGCTAGCGGGAATTCCTACGAGCAGTACTTC. Translating gives CAWSPYAASGNSYEQYF.

Only a few counts were recorded for this clone. The chain couples TRBV7-9 to TRBJ2-7, with D possibly being TRBD1 (5 bases). Trimming removed 6 bases at V and 4 bases at J, with 13 bases between. CDR1 is SEHNR and CDR2 is FQNEAQ in the germline V gene (reference sequence). This CDR3 contains 13 residues. The CDR3 nucleotides read TGTGCCAGCAGTCGTCAGGGATTGTACGAGCAGTACTTC. This gives the protein CASSRQGLYEQYF.

The CDR3 nucleotides are TGTGCCAGCAGCCAAGGGACAGGACTTAGCATTCACTACGAGCAGTACTTC. Protein sequence: CASSQGTGLSIHYEQYF. V gene TRBV14 combines with J gene TRBJ2-7; 7 nucleotides line up with TRBD1. Trimming at V came to 1 base and at J to 3 bases, leaving 12 bases not matched to a gene. The CDR3 is 17 residues long. The germline V gene encodes CDR1 SGHDN and CDR2 FVKESK.

This rearrangement joins TRBV4-3 to TRBJ2-7, with 10 bases fitting TRBD1. V lost 0 bases and J lost 4; bases outside the gene matches: 6. The CDR3 loop spans 16 amino acids. Germline CDR1 is LGHNA and CDR2 is YSLEER. CDR3: CASSQERTGGLYEQYF. Here the CDR3 DNA reads TGCGCCAGCAGCCAAGAAAGGACAGGGGGGTTATACGAGCAGTACTTC.

This clone was seen more than once but under ten times. The gene calls are TRBV19 and TRBJ1-2; D may be TRBD1 (5 bases). V lost 7 bases and J lost 0, with 6 bases in between. There are 12 residues in the CDR3. Germline V CDR1 and CDR2: LNHDA, SQIVND (reference sequence). CDR3 loop: CASKGTNYGYTF. CDR3 coding DNA: TGTGCCAGTAAGGGGACTAACTATGGCTACACCTTC.

The chain combines TRBV19 with TRBJ2-2; the D gene is possibly TRBD1 (6 bases). In germline, CDR1 is LNHDA, CDR2 SQIVND (reference sequence). This CDR3 is 16 amino acids long. With 7 bases removed from V and 1 base from J, the gap between germline ends came to 16 bases. The CDR3 loop is CASTKAGQQNTGELFF. Here the CDR3 DNA reads TGTGCCAGTACCAAAGCCGGACAGCAGAACACCGGGGAGCTGTTTTTT.

The CDR3 DNA follows: TGTGCCAGCAGCTTGGGCGGACAGGGCCGGAGCGGCTACACCTTC. Translating it yields CASSLGGQGRSGYTF. The rearrangement joins TRBV5-4 to TRBJ1-2; the match to TRBD1 covers 8 bases. The junction had 9 bases not matched to a gene; V was cut back by 0 bases and J by 8 bases. The length of the CDR3 is 15 residues. CDR1 SGHNT and CDR2 YYREEE come from the germline V gene (reference sequence). The full variable domain, in which reference TRBV5-4 and TRBJ1-2 provide the parts outside the CDR3, is ETGVTQSPTHLIKTRGQQVTLRCSSQSGHNTVSWYQQALGQGPQFIFQYYREEENGRGNFPPRFSGLQFPNYSSELNVNALELDDSALYLCASSLGGQGRSGYTFGSGTRLTVV.

This rearrangement joins TRBV19 to TRBJ1-4; 7 bases align to TRBD1. CDR1 and CDR2 from the germline V gene are LNHDA and SQIVND (reference sequence). The length of the CDR3 is 15 residues. V was clipped by 2 bases and J by 4 bases; unmatched bases: 4. The CDR3 bases are TGTGCCAGTAGTATATCGACAGGGAATAATGAAAAACTGTTTTTT. It encodes CASSISTGNNEKLFF.

The chain uses TRBV2 and TRBJ2-2; the match to TRBD1 covers 7 bases. V lost 7 bases to trimming and J lost 6 bases; unmatched junction nucleotides: 11. The CDR3 spans 15 residues. Germline CDR1 SNHLY, CDR2 FYNNEI. The CDR3 nucleotides are TGTGCCAGCAAGAGTGGTCCAGGGGGATCCGGGGAGCTGTTTTTT. Encoded protein: CASKSGPGGSGELFF. Using reference TRBV2 and TRBJ2-2 for the parts outside the CDR3, the full variable domain is EPEVTQTPSHQVTQMGQEVILRCVPISNHLYFYWYRQILGQKVEFLVSFYNNEISEKSEIFDDQFSVERPDGSNFTLKIRSTKLEDSAMYFCASKSGPGGSGELFFGEGSRLTVL.

The gene calls are TRBV12-5 and TRBJ2-7; 7 nucleotides line up with TRBD1. Trimming at V came to 3 bases and at J to 6 bases, leaving 8 bases not matched to a gene. The CDR3 is 14 amino acids. Per germline, CDR1 LGHNT and CDR2 FRNRAP. CDR3 sequence reads: CASGLRTGVSEQYF. CDR3 nucleotides: TGTGCTAGTGGTTTAAGGACAGGAGTTAGCGAGCAGTACTTC.

The chain carries TRBV2 and TRBJ2-7; possibly TRBD2 for D (6 bases). The V end lost 3 bases, the J end lost 2 bases, and 14 bases lay between the germline ends. The germline V gene has CDR1 SNHLY and CDR2 FYNNEI. This CDR3 contains 15 residues. The CDR3 DNA sequence: TGTGCCAGCAGTGAGTTAGGAGGGTTTACCTACGAGCAGTACTTC. This encodes CASSELGGFTYEQYF.

The rearrangement joins TRBV7-2 to TRBJ1-1, with D perhaps matching TRBD1 (5 bases). CDR3 length: 13 amino acids. V lost 5 bases to trimming and J lost 5 bases, with 12 bases between them. Germline V gene data show CDR1 as SGHTA and CDR2 as FQGNSA. The CDR3 protein is CASSEDTLTEAFF. The CDR3 DNA sequence: TGTGCCAGCAGCGAGGACACATTGACTGAAGCTTTCTTT.

The CDR3 here is CAWSTTASNEQYF. The CDR3 DNA reads TGTGCCTGGAGTACGACAGCTTCCAACGAGCAGTACTTC. The chain carries TRBV30 and TRBJ2-7, with a possible D match to TRBD1 (5 bases). The V gene's germline CDR1 is GTSNPN and CDR2 SVGIG (reference sequence). The germline V and J ends were trimmed by 2 bases and 5 bases, with 13 bases remaining between them. There are 13 residues in the CDR3.